This T cell receptor beta chain emerged from a study of shared clonotypes between healthy human individuals. Assay used: immunoSEQ multiplex PCR; TCRdb lists only in-frame clones, some missing. This table has around 2,000,000 clones, under 95% appearing once. The CDR3 loop spans 14 amino acids. The germline gives CDR1 SGHDT, CDR2 YYEEEE. Trimming took 5 bases from V and 0 from J, leaving 11 bases between them. Naive CD8 populations comprised CD45RO-negative cells positively selected for CCR7, excluding terminally differentiated effector memory CD45RA+ cells. Turning to this clone: The antigen is unknown.

Findings and limits, study-wide: The genetic and exposure-history diversity represented was limited by few donors. Clonotype sharing among donors, it was expected, would be affected by sequencing depth.

Material for sequencing was naive CD8+ T cells from PBMCs. The genes are TRBV5-6 and TRBJ2-5; possible D gene TRBD1, 5 bases. The clonotype originates from a young man in good health. Some clones in this sample may be carry-over from other donors' samples. The CDR3, as DNA: TGTGCCAGCAGGGGGCCGACAGACCAAGAGACCCAGTACTTC. Amino acid sequence: CASRGPTDQETQYF.